Listed below are T cell receptor beta chains from one sample, sequenced in a study of CD8 T cells in Susac syndrome. TCRdb reprocessed the immunoSEQ multiplex PCR reads with MiXCR, giving one entry per CDR3 protein. The sample holds some 130,000 distinct CDR3 sequences, around 94% seen once. The sequenced sample consisted of CD4+ T cells from PBMCs. The receptors here all came from a human donor with multiple sclerosis. Each CDR3 is given with its conserved first and last residue. A D gene is named only where the DNA matches it firmly. Clone size is shown for a subset of rows, as once, few, many or a class of expanded clone.

.	TRBV5-4	.	TRBJ1-1	CASSRSRAEAFF	TGTGCCAGCTCCCGAAGCCGCGCTGAAGCTTTCTTT
.	TRBV7-2	.	TRBJ2-5	CASSLASAQPGTQYF	TGTGCCAGCAGCTTAGCTTCGGCCCAACCAGGGACCCAGTACTTC
.	TRBV18	.	TRBJ1-2	CASSPPYGRTYGYTF	TGTGCCAGCTCACCACCATACGGGAGGACCTACGGCTACACCTTC
.	TRBV28	.	TRBJ1-2	CASSRPSGGYTF	TGTGCCAGCAGCCGGCCATCGGGGGGCTACACCTTC
.	TRBV18	TRBD1	TRBJ1-6	CASSPRQGYSPLHF	TGTGCCAGCTCACCGAGACAGGGGTATTCACCCCTCCACTTT
.	TRBV5-1	.	TRBJ2-1	CASSLRPPLSNEQFF	TGCGCCAGCAGCTTGAGACCGCCCCTCTCTAATGAGCAGTTCTTC
.	TRBV18	.	TRBJ1-5	CASSLGRDSNQPQHF	TGTGCCAGCTCACTAGGACGGGATAGCAATCAGCCCCAGCATTTT
.	TRBV7-2	TRBD1	TRBJ2-3	CASSGGQVGTQYF	TGTGCCAGCAGCGGGGGACAGGTCGGTACGCAGTATTTT
.	TRBV18	TRBD1	TRBJ1-1	CASSPDRGYTEAFF	TGTGCCAGCTCACCAGACAGGGGCTACACTGAAGCTTTCTTT
.	TRBV6-1	TRBD1	TRBJ2-1	CASRGGQGRYNEQFF	TGTGCCAGCAGAGGGGGACAGGGGCGATACAATGAGCAGTTCTTC
.	TRBV30	.	TRBJ1-4	CAWSRQLNEKLFF	TGTGCCTGGAGCCGGCAGCTTAATGAAAAACTGTTTTTT
.	TRBV19	TRBD1	TRBJ1-5	CASSPPTGQRGPQHF	TGTGCCAGTAGTCCTCCGACAGGGCAGCGGGGGCCCCAGCATTTT
.	TRBV5-6	.	TRBJ1-6	CASSFLISPLHF	TGTGCCAGCAGCTTTCTCATTTCACCCCTCCACTTT
.	TRBV19	.	TRBJ1-4	CASSIQETLRGELFF	TGTGCCAGTAGTATTCAGGAGACGTTAAGAGGGGAACTGTTTTTT
.	TRBV18	.	TRBJ2-1	CASSPVRISYNEQFF	TGTGCCAGCTCACCAGTACGCATCTCCTACAATGAGCAGTTCTTC
.	TRBV5-6	TRBD1	TRBJ2-3	CASSLYTRQGSDTQYF	TGTGCCAGCAGCTTGTATACGAGACAGGGGTCAGATACGCAGTATTTT
.	TRBV20-1	.	TRBJ2-3	CSGNSGTDTQYF	TGCAGTGGTAATAGCGGAACAGATACGCAGTATTTT
.	TRBV3-1	.	TRBJ1-1	CASSHTSNHLGAFF	TGTGCCAGCAGCCACACTTCCAATCACCTCGGGGCTTTCTTT
.	TRBV18	.	TRBJ2-2	CASSPVTGYTGELFF	TGTGCCAGCTCACCGGTCACAGGATACACCGGGGAGCTGTTTTTT
few	TRBV6-5	.	TRBJ2-1	CASSYSMDNEQFF	TGTGCCAGCAGTTACTCGATGGACAATGAGCAGTTCTTC
.	TRBV7-9	.	TRBJ1-2	CASSPFGQRGDYTF	TGTGCCAGCAGCCCGTTCGGGCAACGAGGTGACTACACCTTC
.	TRBV29-1	TRBD2	TRBJ2-2	CSVSGLAGGTGELFF	TGCAGCGTCTCAGGACTAGCGGGAGGAACCGGGGAGCTGTTTTTT
once	TRBV9	.	TRBJ1-1	CASSVSLTLNTEAFF	TGTGCCAGCAGCGTAAGTCTGACCTTGAACACTGAAGCTTTCTTT
once	TRBV30	.	TRBJ1-1	CATQTSGVVNTEAFF	TGTGCCACCCAAACCTCAGGGGTTGTGAACACTGAAGCTTTCTTT
.	TRBV12-3/TRBV12-4	.	TRBJ2-4	CASSLVVGKNIQYF	TGTGCCAGCAGTTTAGTAGTGGGCAAAAACATTCAGTACTTC
.	TRBV19	.	TRBJ2-2	CASSGGGAGELFF	TGTGCCAGTAGTGGCGGCGGCGCCGGGGAGCTGTTTTTT
.	TRBV9	.	TRBJ2-3	CASSVAHTIQGYSTDTQYF	TGTGCCAGCAGCGTAGCCCATACTATACAGGGATATAGCACAGATACGCAGTATTTT
once	TRBV18	.	TRBJ2-7	CASSPSVGSSYEQYF	TGTGCCAGCTCACCATCGGTGGGGAGCTCCTACGAGCAGTACTTC
.	TRBV7-2	.	TRBJ1-1	CASRLRTVTEAFF	TGTGCCAGCAGGCTACGGACAGTCACTGAAGCTTTCTTT
.	TRBV15	TRBD1	TRBJ1-3	CATSRGDRGTGNTIYF	TGTGCCACCAGCAGAGGGGACAGGGGGACCGGAAACACCATATATTTT
.	TRBV30	TRBD2	TRBJ2-7	CAWSAGGAGSHEQYF	TGTGCCTGGAGCGCCGGGGGGGCAGGGAGCCACGAGCAGTACTTC
.	TRBV30	.	TRBJ1-5	CAWSGEWRNQPQHF	TGTGCCTGGAGTGGTGAATGGCGCAATCAGCCCCAGCATTTT
.	TRBV6-5	TRBD2	TRBJ2-7	CASSRLAGDEQYF	TGTGCCAGCAGCAGACTAGCGGGAGACGAGCAGTACTTC